The clone carrying this T cell receptor (beta chain) came up many times. The antigen is undetermined. This specimen belongs to a study of Graves' ophthalmopathy and Graves' hyperthyroidism. About the study: Stable hyperthyroidism was defined by absence of ophthalmopathy within 18 months of follow-up. General observations from the study: A majority of expanded thyroid clonotypes exceeding 0.001 frequency were likewise present in blood.

Investigators amplified TCR beta CDR3 regions from RNA transcripts. An initial RT-PCR round employing HTBI primers preceded a second-round multiplex PCR. Via MiXCR, TCRdb re-called the multiplex PCR reads, giving one row per CDR3 protein. Among over a million distinct CDR3 sequences listed, roughly 35% were seen once. Germline-derived CDR1 and CDR2 are SGHRS and YFSETQ. Trimming shortened V by 1 base and J by 2 bases, and 10 bases separated the two germline ends. The CDR3 is 14 amino acids. The clonotype was recovered from an adult man with Graves' hyperthyroidism. The rearrangement uses TRBV5-1 and TRBJ2-7; TRBD2 might be the D (6 bases). Specimen: peripheral blood or thyroid tissue (not recorded which). CDR3 region: CASSLWGETYEQYF. The CDR3 nucleotides read TGCGCCAGCAGCTTGTGGGGGGAAACCTACGAGCAGTACTTC.